This T cell receptor beta chain was recorded in a study of beta chain features in type 1 diabetes. Study as a whole: All samples yielded roughly 100,000,000 examined sorted cells. Points from the study as a whole: At VDJ recombination sites, type 1 diabetes patients had fewer insertions and more deleted nucleotides.

This CDR3 spans 13 amino acids. Between the trimmed V and J ends, which lost 2 bases and 1 base, there was a span of 6 bases. Germline CDR1 is GTSNPN and CDR2 is SVGIG (reference sequence). Expressed TCRB transcripts were sequenced after all isolated RNA was converted to cDNA. Average reads for naive, central memory and regulatory T cell samples were roughly 3.5 million. Assay used: immunoSEQ multiplex PCR; TCRdb lists only in-frame clones, some missing. The table has approximately 400,000 clones, over 13% seen once. With regard to this clone: Its antigen remains unknown.

The chain links TRBV30 to TRBJ1-5; TRBD1 might be the D (5 bases). The sequence came from a woman aged 18-29 years in good health. Sequencing was done on a sample of naive CD4+ T cells from blood. The CDR3 DNA reads TGTGCCTGGAGTTGGACAAGCAATCAGCCCCAGCATTTT. Translation: CAWSWTSNQPQHF.